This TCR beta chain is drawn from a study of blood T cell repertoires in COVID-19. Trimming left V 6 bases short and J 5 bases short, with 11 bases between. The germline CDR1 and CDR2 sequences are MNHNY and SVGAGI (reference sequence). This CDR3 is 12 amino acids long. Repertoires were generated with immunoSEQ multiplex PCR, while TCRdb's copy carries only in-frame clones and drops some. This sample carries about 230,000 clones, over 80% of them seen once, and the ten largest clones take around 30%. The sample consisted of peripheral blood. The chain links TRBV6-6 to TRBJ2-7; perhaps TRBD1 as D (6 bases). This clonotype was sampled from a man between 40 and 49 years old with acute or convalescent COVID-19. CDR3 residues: CASRDSNDEQYF. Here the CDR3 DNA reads TGTGCCAGCAGGGACAGCAATGACGAGCAGTACTTC.